A few counts support the clone carrying this TCR beta chain. Its antigen is undetermined. These data originate in a study of blood T cells in healthy people across ages. Overall study results and limits: Unknown donor CMV status possibly confounded expanded clonotype changes. Long-lived donors had more naive CD4+ cells and higher diversity than aged donors.

The authors ran a second PCR of roughly 6 to 12 cycles using a sample-barcoded 5' primer and a J-beta primer mix. Using its own MiXCR run on the 5' RACE reads, TCRdb lists one record per CDR3 protein. The table has around 1,500,000 distinct CDR3 sequences, roughly 27% seen once; the top ten hold approximately 7.7%. Donors were healthy Caucasian individuals from Russia aged roughly 6 to 90. RNA extraction gave at least 5 micrograms of total RNA per sample. This CDR3 contains 17 residues. Germline assignment: CDR1 KGHDR and CDR2 SFDVKD. V trimming: 3 bases; J trimming: 0 bases; junction bases outside the gene matches: 3.

The sequenced material came from blood. The rearrangement uses TRBV24-1 and TRBJ2-6; 8 bases align to TRBD1. This sequence was found in a woman in her 30s in good health. CDR3 residues: CATSDPGTGSGANVLTF. The CDR3 region has the DNA TGTGCCACCAGTGATCCCGGGACAGGCTCTGGGGCCAACGTCCTGACTTTC.